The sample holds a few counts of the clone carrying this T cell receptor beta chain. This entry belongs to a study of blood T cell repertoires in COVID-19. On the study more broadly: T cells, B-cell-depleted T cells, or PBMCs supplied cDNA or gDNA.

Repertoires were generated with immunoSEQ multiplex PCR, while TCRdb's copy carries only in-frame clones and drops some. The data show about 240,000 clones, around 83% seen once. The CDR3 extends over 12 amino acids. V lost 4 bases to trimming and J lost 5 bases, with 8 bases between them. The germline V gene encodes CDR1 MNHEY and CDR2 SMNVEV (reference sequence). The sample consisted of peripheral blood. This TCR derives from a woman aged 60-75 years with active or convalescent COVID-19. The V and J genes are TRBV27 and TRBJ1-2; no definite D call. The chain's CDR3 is CASSYREYGYTF. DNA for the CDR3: TGTGCCAGCAGTTACCGGGAGTATGGCTACACCTTC.